Described below is a single T cell receptor (beta chain) sequence and its context. Profiling relied on immunoSEQ multiplex PCR, and the TCRdb table lists in-frame clones only, not all of them. The sample yields roughly 20,000 clones, approximately 89% seen once. This CDR3 has 11 residues. Trimming left V 7 bases short and J 6 bases short, with 9 bases between. The germline CDR1 and CDR2 sequences are SNHLY and FYNNEI. This record belongs to a study of T cells in localized non-small cell lung cancer. The V and J genes are TRBV2 and TRBJ1-1; tentative D call: TRBD1 (5 bases). The origin of this receptor is a man aged 40-75 years with stage I lung adenocarcinoma. Sequencing used peripheral blood, obtained before any cancer treatment. The CDR3 protein is CASTDSPEAFF. DNA of the CDR3: TGTGCCAGCACCGACAGCCCTGAAGCTTTCTTT.